The 27 T cell receptor beta chains given below trace back to one sample, sequenced in a study of Ad26.COV2.S vaccination and SARS-CoV-2 variants. Measured with immunoSEQ multiplex PCR; TCRdb has only the in-frame clones, and not every one. The table records some 370,000 clones, about 83% of them present only once. Indicated treatment: some 20 received Ad26.COV2.S at low or high dose, single or two shots; 5 received placebo; per-sample allocation not given. Following the first vaccine or placebo injection, samples were taken on day 63. Sequenced here: peripheral blood, sampled in a trial of Ad26.COV2.S vaccine versus placebo. The origin of the receptors is a person aged 18-65 years who received the Ad26.COV2.S COVID-19 vaccine or a placebo.

The rearrangement uses TRBV5-1 and TRBJ2-1, with no clear D. The V end was cut by 4 bases, the J end by 4 bases, with 12 bases between. CDR1 is SGHRS and CDR2 is YFSETQ in the germline V gene. CDR3 length: 14 residues. CDR3 sequence (DNA): TGCGCCAGCAGCCCCCGAGACGGATACAATGAGCAGTTCTTC. Amino acid sequence: CASSPRDGYNEQFF.

J is TRBJ2-7 and V is TRBV10-3; D gene unclear. CDR1 is ENHRY, CDR2 SYGVKD, per germline. V lost 2 bases and J 2 bases, leaving 16 bases between the germline ends. The CDR3 has 16 amino acids. CDR3 protein: CAISEVRVAAAYEQYF. The DNA for the CDR3 is TGTGCCATCAGTGAGGTACGGGTGGCTGCAGCCTACGAGCAGTACTTC.

This clone has a single count. This chain joins TRBV12-3 or TRBV12-4 and TRBJ1-1, with TRBD1 as a possible D gene (5 bases). The ends were cut back, 6 bases at V and 4 bases at J, with 12 bases in the middle. The CDR3 runs 13 residues. CDR3: CASRPSGGTEAFF. The CDR3 DNA sequence: TGTGCCAGCAGGCCCTCGGGGGGCACTGAAGCTTTCTTT.

The rearrangement links TRBV19 to TRBJ1-1, with a possible D match to TRBD1 (5 bases). The CDR3 is made up of 13 amino acids. CDR1 and CDR2 (germline): LNHDA, SQIVND (reference sequence). Trimming shortened V by 7 bases and J by 3 bases, and 12 bases separated the two germline ends. For the CDR3, the DNA is TGTGCCAGTAAGGTCACAGGATACACTGAAGCTTTCTTT. Translating gives CASKVTGYTEAFF.

V is TRBV7-2 and J is TRBJ2-7; no definite D call. Germline V gene lookup returns CDR1 SGHTA and CDR2 FQGNSA. V gave up 5 bases and J gave up 0 bases, with 17 bases separating them. The CDR3 consists of 16 residues. The CDR3 protein is CASSLPFTWGSYEQYF. CDR3 nucleotides: TGTGCCAGCAGCCTCCCTTTCACCTGGGGCTCCTACGAGCAGTACTTC.

The chain recombines TRBV18 with TRBJ1-2; 11 bases align to TRBD1. V was pared by 3 bases and J by 8 bases, with 5 bases of the junction left unmatched. Looked up from germline, CDR1 is KGHSH and CDR2 is LQKENI. The CDR3 sequence is 14 residues long. Here the CDR3 reads CASSPGQGAGGYTF. CDR3 DNA sequence: TGTGCCAGCTCACCTGGACAGGGGGCTGGGGGCTACACCTTC.

This chain uses TRBV6-5 with TRBJ1-6; no clear D. Germline-derived CDR1 and CDR2 are MNHEY and SVGAGI. V was pared by 0 bases and J by 0 bases, with 6 bases between. This CDR3 spans 16 amino acids. CDR3 sequence: CASSYSRGSYNSPLHF. CDR3 DNA sequence: TGTGCCAGCAGTTACTCACGGGGCTCCTATAATTCACCCCTCCACTTT.

The chain employs TRBV7-3 and TRBJ2-7; TRBD2 aligns across 16 bases. Germline CDR1 is SGHTA and CDR2 is FQGTGA. Trimming cost V 5 bases and J 0 bases; bases outside gene matches: 7. The CDR3 covers 18 residues. This CDR3 reads CASSPGTSGGDGSYEQYF. The CDR3, as DNA: TGTGCCAGCAGCCCCGGGACTAGCGGGGGGGATGGCTCCTACGAGCAGTACTTC.

This clone was seen once. The chain links TRBV27 to TRBJ2-5; D possibly corresponds to TRBD2 (6 bases). Trimming took off 5 bases at V and 7 bases at J, with 17 bases between the two ends. The CDR3 contains 14 residues. Germline V gives CDR1 MNHEY, CDR2 SMNVEV (reference sequence). CDR3 nucleotides: TGTGCCAGCAGTCCCACCTATAGCGGAGGGACCCAGTACTTC. Translating gives CASSPTYSGGTQYF.

The chain has TRBV18 and TRBJ1-1; TRBD1 aligns across 7 bases. This CDR3 comprises 15 residues. V was clipped by 3 bases and J by 0 bases; unmatched bases: 4. The germline CDR1 and CDR2 sequences are KGHSH and LQKENI. The CDR3, as DNA: TGTGCCAGCTCACCGACAGGGCGCTTGAACACTGAAGCTTTCTTT. Translating gives CASSPTGRLNTEAFF.

The rearrangement links TRBV3-1 (or the pseudogene TRBV3-2) to TRBJ2-3; 8 positions match TRBD1. The junction had 5 bases not matched to a gene; V was cut back by 4 bases and J by 2 bases. Germline values: CDR1 LGHDT, CDR2 YNNKEL (reference sequence). This CDR3 has 15 residues. DNA for the CDR3: TGTGCCAGCAGCCGGGCAGGGGGCCCCACAGATACGCAGTATTTT. Residues: CASSRAGGPTDTQYF.

In the case of this clone: This same CDR3 is encoded by further DNA sequences in the sample. This chain uses TRBV5-1 with TRBJ2-1; 9 bases match TRBD2. CDR1 and CDR2 (germline): SGHRS, YFSETQ. J gave up 4 bases and V 0 bases, and 2 bases lay outside the gene matches. CDR3 length: 15 residues. The CDR3 sequence is CASSLGSGSYNEQFF. The DNA of the CDR3 is TGCGCCAGCAGCTTGGGTAGCGGGAGTTACAATGAGCAGTTCTTC.

V usage is TRBV18 and J usage is TRBJ1-4, with D possibly TRBD1 on 5 matching bases. V gave up 5 bases and J gave up 3 bases, with 13 bases separating them. The germline CDR1 and CDR2 sequences are KGHSH and LQKENI. The CDR3 loop spans 15 amino acids. The CDR3 spells CASSSQRGPNEKLFF. The CDR3 region has the DNA TGTGCCAGCTCATCTCAGAGGGGCCCTAATGAAAAACTGTTTTTT.

The V gene is TRBV4-2, the J gene TRBJ2-7; 7 nucleotides agree with TRBD2. The CDR3 is 15 amino acids. Looked up from germline, CDR1 is LGHNA and CDR2 is YNFKEQ. Trimming at V came to 1 base and at J to 0 bases, leaving 3 bases not matched to a gene. The CDR3 here is CASSQGGGSSYEQYF. CDR3 DNA: TGTGCCAGCAGCCAAGGCGGGGGAAGCTCCTACGAGCAGTACTTC.

The chain carries TRBV19 and TRBJ2-7; 14 bases map to TRBD2. J gave up 2 bases and V 6 bases, and 9 bases lay outside the gene matches. Germline V gene lookup returns CDR1 LNHDA and CDR2 SQIVND (reference sequence). The CDR3 runs 17 residues. Here the CDR3 reads CASRRLAGGPIPYEQYF. The CDR3 DNA is TGTGCCAGTAGGCGACTAGCGGGGGGGCCGATCCCCTACGAGCAGTACTTC. The variable domain in full, with the rest retrieved from reference TRBV19 and TRBJ2-7, is DGGITQSPKYLFRKEGQNVTLSCEQNLNHDAMYWYRQDPGQGLRLIYYSQIVNDFQKGDIAEGYSVSREKKESFPLTVTSAQKNPTAFYLCASRRLAGGPIPYEQYFGPGTRLTVT.

The chain has TRBV9 and TRBJ2-4, with D perhaps being TRBD1 or TRBD2 (6 bases each). V lost 0 bases and J 10 bases, leaving 17 bases between the germline ends. There are 15 residues in the CDR3. Germline CDR1 SGDLS, CDR2 YYNGEE. DNA of the CDR3: TGTGCCAGCAGCGTAGAAAGTGGAGGGGGTAAAATTCAGTACTTC. Residues: CASSVESGGGKIQYF. The variable domain in full, with the rest retrieved from reference TRBV9 and TRBJ2-4, is DSGVTQTPKHLITATGQRVTLRCSPRSGDLSVYWYQQSLDQGLQFLIQYYNGEERAKGNILERFSAQQFPDLHSELNLSSLELGDSALYFCASSVESGGGKIQYFGAGTRLSVL.

The chain links TRBV29-1 to TRBJ1-6; tentatively, D is TRBD1 (5 bases). The CDR3 has 13 residues. Trimming took 7 bases from V and 7 from J, leaving 14 bases between them. Germline CDR1 is SQVTM and CDR2 is ANQGSEA. The CDR3: CSAAVGQNSPLHF. The DNA of the CDR3 is TGCAGCGCCGCCGTCGGACAAAATTCACCCCTCCACTTT.

The chain is built from TRBV12-3 or TRBV12-4 and TRBJ2-1, with D possibly being TRBD2 (5 bases). Trimming removed 6 bases at V and 13 bases at J, with 16 bases between. The CDR3 covers 12 residues. CDR3 sequence (DNA): TGTGCCAGCAGCCTTATGAAAGGGAGACAGTTCTTC. Translation: CASSLMKGRQFF.

A note on this clone: The same CDR3 can be traced to other DNA sequences in this sample. The chain joins TRBV11-3 to TRBJ1-1, with D perhaps TRBD1 (5 bases). This CDR3 is 13 amino acids long. CDR1 and CDR2 (germline): SGHNT, YENEEA. V dropped 3 bases and J dropped 6 bases, with 11 bases sitting between them. As DNA, the CDR3 is TGTGCCAGCAGCTTGGTAGGAGGGGCTGAAGCTTTCTTT. Its translation: CASSLVGGAEAFF.

The V call is TRBV5-4, the J call TRBJ2-7; 10 nucleotides match TRBD2. The CDR3 sequence is 18 residues long. J lost 0 bases, V lost 3 bases, and 12 bases had no gene match. The germline CDR1 and CDR2 sequences are SGHNT and YYREEE (reference sequence). In DNA, the CDR3 is TGTGCCAGCAGCTCACGACTAGCGGGCGCACCCATCTCCTACGAGCAGTACTTC. Its translation: CASSSRLAGAPISYEQYF.

This chain connects TRBV4-1 to TRBJ2-3; D unclear. The CDR3 is 14 residues long. Trimming left V 0 bases short and J 8 bases short, with 12 bases between. Germline-derived CDR1 and CDR2 are MGHRA and YSYEKL. The CDR3 is CASSQDGVRRTQYF. As DNA, the CDR3 is TGCGCCAGCAGCCAAGATGGGGTTCGGCGTACGCAGTATTTT.

The chain carries TRBV6-5 and TRBJ2-7; the match to TRBD1 covers 8 bases. J gave up 7 bases and V 6 bases, and 8 bases lay outside the gene matches. CDR1 and CDR2 from the germline V gene are MNHEY and SVGAGI. There are 13 residues in the CDR3. CDR3 in amino acids: CASSTGGTREQYF. CDR3 nucleotide sequence: TGTGCCAGCAGCACAGGGGGGACTCGGGAGCAGTACTTC.

This clone occurred a few times. This chain connects TRBV18 to TRBJ2-7; perhaps TRBD2 as D (6 bases). The CDR3 is 13 residues long. From germline, CDR1 is KGHSH and CDR2 LQKENI. Trimming took 3 bases from V and 3 from J, leaving 9 bases between them. The chain's CDR3 is CASSPRDGYEQYF. The CDR3 DNA reads as TGTGCCAGCTCACCGCGGGACGGCTACGAGCAGTACTTC.

The chain links TRBV6-5 to TRBJ2-3; no reliable D call. This CDR3 comprises 15 residues. Per germline, CDR1 MNHEY and CDR2 SVGAGI. V lost 7 bases and J 0 bases, leaving 14 bases between the germline ends. The CDR3 loop is CASNSAGHSTDTQYF. CDR3 DNA: TGTGCCAGCAACTCAGCCGGGCATAGCACAGATACGCAGTATTTT.

This clone was picked up a small number of times. The chain couples TRBV29-1 to TRBJ1-1, with D unclear. The CDR3 contains 12 residues. V was cut by 4 bases and J by 5 bases, with 11 bases left in between. Per the germline V gene, CDR1 is SQVTM and CDR2 is ANQGSEA. The CDR3 DNA sequence: TGCAGCGTTGTGGCGGGGAAGACTGAAGCTTTCTTT. This encodes CSVVAGKTEAFF.

This chain connects TRBV10-3 to TRBJ1-3; D gene unclear. Per germline, CDR1 ENHRY and CDR2 SYGVKD. V was cut by 8 bases and J by 11 bases, with 25 bases left in between. The CDR3 contains 15 residues. CDR3 amino acids: CAIWEGGRADAAIYF. The CDR3 bases are TGTGCCATCTGGGAGGGAGGACGGGCGGATGCCGCCATATATTTT.

V usage is TRBV2 and J usage is TRBJ2-7; possibly TRBD1 or TRBD2 for D (5 bases each). The CDR3 loop spans 14 amino acids. Looked up from germline, CDR1 is SNHLY and CDR2 is FYNNEI. V lost 1 base and J lost 5, with 12 bases in between. CDR3 sequence (DNA): TGTGCCAGCAGTGAAGGAGGGCTAGGGGACGAGCAGTACTTC. It translates to CASSEGGLGDEQYF.